The 28 T cell receptor beta chains presented below share a single source sample, sequenced in a study of Graves' ophthalmopathy and Graves' hyperthyroidism. RNA transcripts yielded amplified TCR beta CDR3 regions. Second-round multiplex PCR followed a first-round RT-PCR using HTBI primers. Using its own MiXCR run on the multiplex PCR reads, TCRdb lists one record per CDR3 protein. Here the sample spans 900,000 to 1,200,000 distinct CDR3 sequences, about two fifths being singletons. Sequencing was performed on peripheral blood or thyroid tissue (not recorded which). Receptors originate from an adult man with Graves' hyperthyroidism.

This clonotype was counted many times. The V call is TRBV5-1, the J call TRBJ2-5, with 7 nucleotides matching TRBD1. This CDR3 region has 14 residues. Germline V gene data show CDR1 as SGHRS and CDR2 as YFSETQ. With V trimmed by 4 bases and J by 5 bases, 8 bases remained unmatched. The CDR3 is CASSQGQPIETQYF. The CDR3 nucleotides are TGCGCCAGCAGCCAGGGACAGCCCATCGAGACCCAGTACTTC. Drawing the rest from reference TRBV5-1 and TRBJ2-5, the complete variable domain is KAGVTQTPRYLIKTRGQQVTLSCSPISGHRSVSWYQQTPGQGLQFLFEYFSETQRNKGNFPGRFSGRQFSNSRSEMNVSTLELGDSALYLCASSQGQPIETQYFGPGTRLLVL.

This clonotype occurred many times. The chain recombines TRBV10-3 with TRBJ1-4, with D possibly matching TRBD1 (6 bases). The CDR3 runs 15 residues. Germline loops: CDR1 ENHRY, CDR2 SYGVKD. V lost 3 bases and J 8 bases, leaving 16 bases between the germline ends. For the CDR3, the DNA is TGTGCCATCAGTGAAGACGGCAGGGGAGGGGAAAAACTGTTTTTT. Protein: CAISEDGRGGEKLFF.

This clonotype has at least ten counts. This chain joins TRBV5-8 and TRBJ2-5; 9 positions agree with TRBD1. V was clipped by 3 bases and J by 5 bases; unmatched bases: 8. CDR1 SGHTS and CDR2 YDEGEE come from the germline V gene. This CDR3 has 15 amino acids. This chain's CDR3 is CASSSKQGARETQYF. CDR3 DNA sequence: TGTGCCAGCAGCTCAAAACAGGGGGCAAGGGAGACCCAGTACTTC. The whole variable domain, remainder taken from reference TRBV5-8 and TRBJ2-5, is EAGVTQSPTHLIKTRGQQATLRCSPISGHTSVYWYQQALGLGLQFLLWYDEGEERNRGNFPPRFSGRQFPNYSSELNVNALELEDSALYLCASSSKQGARETQYFGPGTRLLVL.

This clonotype was recorded many times. V is TRBV29-1 and J is TRBJ1-1; D is unresolved. V was cut by 2 bases and J by 4 bases, with 5 bases left in between. Germline lookup yields CDR1 SQVTM and CDR2 ANQGSEA. This CDR3 spans 11 amino acids. CDR3 nucleotides: TGCAGCGTTGAACCCGTCACTGAAGCTTTCTTT. Residues: CSVEPVTEAFF.

In regard to this clonotype: A much larger clone lies one base from this, so it may be a read error. The chain employs TRBV20-1 and TRBJ1-4; the D is unclear. This CDR3 is built from 13 residues. CDR1 DFQATT and CDR2 SNEGSKA come from the germline V gene (reference sequence). With 5 bases removed from V and 0 bases from J, the gap between germline ends came to 7 bases. The CDR3 DNA reads TGCAGTGCTGTACAGTCAACTAATGAAAAACTGTTTTTT. Translating gives CSAVQSTNEKLFF.

The chain couples TRBV27 to TRBJ2-6; D is unresolved. Per germline, CDR1 MNHEY and CDR2 SMNVEV (reference sequence). V was trimmed by 1 base and J by 1 base, leaving 8 bases between them. The CDR3 runs to 16 residues. CDR3 in amino acids: CASSLFAGSGANVLTF. The CDR3 bases are TGTGCCAGCAGTTTATTTGCTGGGTCTGGGGCCAACGTCCTGACTTTC.

This clonotype was picked up many times. This rearrangement joins TRBV11-2 to TRBJ2-7; D is possibly TRBD2 (6 bases). The CDR3 runs 16 residues. Trimming shortened V by 5 bases and J by 3 bases, and 20 bases separated the two germline ends. Germline CDR1 and CDR2: SGHAT and FQNNGV. The CDR3 loop reads CASSPVGRPLNYEQYF. The CDR3 DNA reads as TGTGCCAGCAGCCCCGTCGGGAGACCACTAAACTACGAGCAGTACTTC. The whole variable domain, remainder taken from reference TRBV11-2 and TRBJ2-7, is EAGVAQSPRYKIIEKRQSVAFWCNPISGHATLYWYQQILGQGPKLLIQFQNNGVVDDSQLPKDRFSAERLKGVDSTLKIQPAKLEDSAVYLCASSPVGRPLNYEQYFGPGTRLTVT.

This chain connects TRBV7-9 to TRBJ1-2, with 8 bases fitting TRBD1. Germline assignment: CDR1 SEHNR and CDR2 FQNEAQ (reference sequence). The CDR3 has 14 residues. Germline trimming cut 6 bases from V and 8 bases from J; bases unmatched to any gene: 11. The CDR3 reads CASSFIDRGKGYTF. DNA of the CDR3: TGTGCCAGCAGTTTTATAGACAGGGGAAAGGGCTACACCTTC. The complete variable domain, with remaining parts taken from reference TRBV7-9 and TRBJ1-2, reads DTGVSQNPRHKITKRGQNVTFRCDPISEHNRLYWYRQTLGQGPEFLTYFQNEAQLEKSRLLSDRFSAERPKGSFSTLEIQRTEQGDSAMYLCASSFIDRGKGYTFGSGTRLTVV.

The rearrangement joins TRBV28 to TRBJ1-5, with 7 positions matching TRBD1. Germline values: CDR1 MDHEN, CDR2 SYDVKM. Trimming cost V 3 bases and J 0 bases; bases outside gene matches: 5. The CDR3 runs 16 residues. The CDR3 sequence: CASSFLTGSSNQPQHF. The CDR3 coding sequence is TGTGCCAGCAGTTTTCTGACAGGGAGTAGCAATCAGCCCCAGCATTTT.

There are many counts of this clonotype. The CDR3 DNA reads TGTGCCAGTAGGACAGGGGACAATCAGCCCCAGCATTTT. This gives the protein CASRTGDNQPQHF. The chain combines TRBV19 with TRBJ1-5; 8 positions match TRBD1. In germline, CDR1 is LNHDA, CDR2 SQIVND (reference sequence). This CDR3 is 13 amino acids long. V lost 6 bases and J lost 3; bases outside the gene matches: 1.

V usage is TRBV2 and J usage is TRBJ1-5; D is unclear. V lost 4 bases and J lost 7, with 14 bases in between. This CDR3 has 14 amino acids. Germline V gene sequence: CDR1 SNHLY, CDR2 FYNNEI. CDR3 in DNA: TGTGCCAGCAGTGCGGGTTTCCGCAGCCAGCCCCAGCATTTT. This codes for CASSAGFRSQPQHF.

This clonotype was recorded a few times. A much larger clone is a single base away; this may be a read error. The V gene is TRBV29-1, the J gene TRBJ2-5, with a tentative D call TRBD1 (6 bases). V was pared by 4 bases and J by 6 bases, with 9 bases between. CDR3 size: 11 residues. The germline V gene has CDR1 SQVTM and CDR2 ANQGSEA. CDR3 in amino acids: CSVARGKTQYF. For the CDR3, the DNA is TGCAGCGTTGCGAGGGGGAAGACCCAGTACTTC.

This clonotype was recorded at least ten times. This chain connects TRBV12-3 or TRBV12-4 to TRBJ1-2; the match to TRBD1 covers 9 bases. This CDR3 has 14 residues. V shed 6 bases and J 3 bases; nucleotides not matched to a gene: 5. The DNA of the CDR3 is TGTGCCAGCAGGGAACAGGGGGCGGACTATGGCTACACCTTC. Its protein is CASREQGADYGYTF.

The count of this clonotype is one. This sequence joins TRBV5-1 and TRBJ1-1, with 8 positions matching TRBD1. Germline-derived CDR1 and CDR2 are SGHRS and YFSETQ. J gave up 0 bases and V 2 bases, and 9 bases lay outside the gene matches. The CDR3 consists of 17 residues. The CDR3 spells CASSFLSLGQVNTEAFF. Written as DNA, the CDR3 is TGCGCCAGCAGCTTTCTTTCCCTGGGACAGGTGAACACTGAAGCTTTCTTT. Based on the CDR3 plus reference TRBV5-1 and TRBJ1-1, the full variable domain is KAGVTQTPRYLIKTRGQQVTLSCSPISGHRSVSWYQQTPGQGLQFLFEYFSETQRNKGNFPGRFSGRQFSNSRSEMNVSTLELGDSALYLCASSFLSLGQVNTEAFFGQGTRLTVV.

The DNA of the CDR3 is TGCGCCAGCAGCTTGGAGAGGGGTAGGGGTGAAGCTTTCTTT. This encodes CASSLERGRGEAFF. V usage is TRBV5-1 and J usage is TRBJ1-1; D may be TRBD1 (5 bases). The V gene's germline CDR1 is SGHRS and CDR2 YFSETQ. The CDR3 covers 14 residues. V lost 0 bases and J lost 7, with 13 bases in between.

V and J are TRBV20-1 and TRBJ1-5; D is unclear. CDR3 length: 14 amino acids. Germline loops: CDR1 DFQATT, CDR2 SNEGSKA (reference sequence). Trimming removed 0 bases from V and 0 bases from J, with 6 bases in between. The CDR3 loop is CSARDPTSNQPQHF. The CDR3 bases are TGCAGTGCTAGAGATCCCACTAGCAATCAGCCCCAGCATTTT.

In its sample, this clonotype was seen a few times. The genes are TRBV12-5 and TRBJ1-5; D remains unclear. V lost 1 base to trimming and J lost 9 bases, with 10 bases between them. In germline, CDR1 is LGHNT, CDR2 FRNRAP. The CDR3 consists of 13 residues. CDR3 nucleotide sequence: TGTGCTAGTGGTTTGGACGGACCCCCGCCCCAGCATTTT. This sequence encodes CASGLDGPPPQHF.

The table lists this clonotype with many counts. V usage is TRBV20-1 and J usage is TRBJ1-6; D ambiguous. The germline gives CDR1 DFQATT, CDR2 SNEGSKA (reference sequence). The CDR3 spans 13 residues. DNA for the CDR3: TGCATCGCCCTCGGCAGTGCTACTTCACCCCTCCACTTT. Encoded protein: CIALGSATSPLHF.

This clonotype was counted at least ten times. V usage is TRBV12-3 or TRBV12-4 and J usage is TRBJ1-2; D gene unclear. This CDR3 has 14 residues. V was shortened by 2 bases and J by 6 bases, with 13 bases between the two germline ends. In DNA, the CDR3 is TGTGCCAGCAGTTTATCGGGGATTCGGAATGGCTACACCTTC. It is translated as CASSLSGIRNGYTF.

This chain connects TRBV28 to TRBJ1-1; possibly TRBD1 for D (6 bases). The CDR3 covers 14 residues. Trimming pared 7 bases from V and 5 bases from J, leaving 17 bases between. The germline CDR1 and CDR2 sequences are MDHEN and SYDVKM. DNA of the CDR3: TGTGCCAGCAAGAAACAGGGTTTGAGAACTGAAGCTTTCTTT. As protein: CASKKQGLRTEAFF.

The count of this clonotype is one. Because it lacks the conserved phenylalanine or tryptophan at the end, this CDR3 is likely a read error. In nucleotides, the CDR3 is TGCAGTGCTAGAAAGACAGGGTTTGAAGCTTTCTTG. This codes for CSARKTGFEAFL. The rearrangement uses TRBV20-1 and TRBJ1-1, with 7 bases identical to TRBD1. Germline CDR1 reads DFQATT; CDR2 reads SNEGSKA (reference sequence). This CDR3 contains 12 residues. V gave up 2 bases and J gave up 7 bases; unmatched junction bases: 4.

This clonotype has more than one count but fewer than ten. At one end the junction does not follow the germline gene, possibly because of a read error. The chain links TRBV10-3 to TRBJ2-7; 13 nucleotides agree with TRBD2. CDR1 and CDR2 (germline): ENHRY, SYGVKD. The CDR3 has 14 amino acids. CDR3 coding DNA: TGTGCCAGCAGTGGACTAGCGGGAGATCACGAGCAGTACTTC. It encodes CASSGLAGDHEQYF.

On this clonotype: At one end the junction does not follow the germline gene, possibly because of a read error. The chain carries TRBV2 and TRBJ2-7, with TRBD1 identical over 8 bases. Germline values: CDR1 SNHLY, CDR2 FYNNEI. CDR3 length: 15 residues. CDR3 loop: CACSAAGQGSYEQYF. CDR3 sequence (DNA): TGTGCCTGCAGTGCGGCTGGACAGGGATCCTACGAGCAGTACTTC.

The rearrangement joins TRBV6-1 to TRBJ1-5; 9 bases line up with TRBD1. The CDR3 spans 16 residues. Trimming took 5 bases from V and 7 from J; bases not matched to a gene: 12. Germline CDR1 and CDR2: MNHNS and SASEGT. The CDR3 bases are TGTGCCAGCAGTTTATGGTCCGGACAGGGGCTCCAGCCCCAGCATTTT. This sequence encodes CASSLWSGQGLQPQHF.

This clonotype was seen many times. The chain uses TRBV5-1 and TRBJ2-7; TRBD1 might be the D (6 bases). Trimming left V 2 bases short and J 7 bases short, with 16 bases between. Germline V gene data show CDR1 as SGHRS and CDR2 as YFSETQ. The CDR3 consists of 14 residues. CDR3 coding DNA: TGCGCCAGCAGCTTCGAGACCGGGACACCTGAGCAGTACTTC. Translation: CASSFETGTPEQYF.

The V call is TRBV24-1, the J call TRBJ2-3, with D hard to call. Germline values: CDR1 KGHDR, CDR2 SFDVKD. V was shortened by 6 bases and J by 2 bases, with 17 bases between the two germline ends. CDR3 length: 16 amino acids. This CDR3 reads CATSSASSLHTDTQYF. The CDR3 DNA follows: TGTGCCACCAGTTCGGCCTCCTCACTTCACACAGATACGCAGTATTTT.

This clonotype was counted many times. The chain is built from TRBV7-9 and TRBJ2-7; TRBD1 agrees at 7 bases. V shed 4 bases and J 7 bases; nucleotides not matched to a gene: 10. The CDR3 is made up of 14 amino acids. Per the germline V gene, CDR1 is SEHNR and CDR2 is FQNEAQ (reference sequence). The CDR3 sequence: CASSYRQGSREQYF. In DNA, the CDR3 is TGTGCCAGCAGCTACCGACAGGGTTCGAGGGAGCAGTACTTC. The whole variable domain, filled in from reference TRBV7-9 and TRBJ2-7, reads DTGVSQNPRHKITKRGQNVTFRCDPISEHNRLYWYRQTLGQGPEFLTYFQNEAQLEKSRLLSDRFSAERPKGSFSTLEIQRTEQGDSAMYLCASSYRQGSREQYFGPGTRLTVT.

Many counts were recorded for this clonotype. The chain employs TRBV24-1 and TRBJ2-5; D may correspond to TRBD1 or TRBD2 (5 bases each). The CDR3 totals 15 residues. Between the trimmed V and J ends, which lost 4 bases and 4 bases, there was a span of 15 bases. Per the germline V gene, CDR1 is KGHDR and CDR2 is SFDVKD. The CDR3 sequence: CATSDSPRGRETQYF. CDR3 coding DNA: TGTGCCACCAGTGACTCCCCGAGGGGCCGAGAGACCCAGTACTTC.